This TCR beta chain emerged from a study of CD8 T cells in Susac syndrome. On this clonotype: Its cognate antigen is unknown.

Germline CDR1 and CDR2: LGHDT and YNNKEL (reference sequence). CDR3 size: 12 residues. Trimming cost V 3 bases and J 3 bases, with 4 bases left between them. Random-hexamer reverse transcription was applied to roughly 0.5 to 1 ug RNA. TCRdb re-derived calls from the immunoSEQ multiplex PCR reads in MiXCR, one entry per CDR3 protein. The sample shows 150,000 to 200,000 distinct CDR3 sequences, roughly nine tenths of them seen only once. CD8+ and CD4+ T cells from blood underwent TCR beta sequencing. General observations from the study: The TCR sequencing and HLA analysis in the study involved a relatively small number of individuals, as the study acknowledged.

The chain couples TRBV3-1 to TRBJ2-3; no reliable D call. The sample comprised CD4+ T cells from PBMCs. The sequence came from a human donor with Susac syndrome. The CDR3 DNA follows: TGTGCCAGCAGCCAGGCAACAGATACGCAGTATTTT. It is translated as CASSQATDTQYF.